This T cell receptor beta chain was captured in a study of blood T cell repertoires in COVID-19. Germline lookup yields CDR1 SGHTA and CDR2 FQGNSA. Trimming shortened V by 1 base and J by 1 base, and 13 bases separated the two germline ends. The CDR3 extends over 16 amino acids. Sequenced by immunoSEQ multiplex PCR; TCRdb stores in-frame clones only, minus some. The table has 95,000 to 130,000 clones, around four fifths seen once. The V call is TRBV7-2, the J call TRBJ2-5; D not resolved. This receptor was obtained from a man aged 65-85 years with active or convalescent COVID-19. What was sequenced was peripheral blood. The CDR3 sequence is CASSLGHTRIQETQYF. As DNA, the CDR3 is TGTGCCAGCAGCTTAGGACACACAAGAATCCAAGAGACCCAGTACTTC.